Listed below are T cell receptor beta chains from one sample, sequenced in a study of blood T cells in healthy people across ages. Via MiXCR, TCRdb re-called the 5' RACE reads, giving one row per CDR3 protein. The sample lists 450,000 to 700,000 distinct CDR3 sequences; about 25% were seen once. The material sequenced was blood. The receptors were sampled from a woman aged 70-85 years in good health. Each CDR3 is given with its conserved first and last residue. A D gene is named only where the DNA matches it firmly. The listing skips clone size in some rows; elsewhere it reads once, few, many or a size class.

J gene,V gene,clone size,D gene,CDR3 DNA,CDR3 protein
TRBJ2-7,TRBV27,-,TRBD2,TGTGCCAGCAGTTTACGTAAGGCCCTAGCGGGGCCATCCTACGAGCAGTACTTC,CASSLRKALAGPSYEQYF
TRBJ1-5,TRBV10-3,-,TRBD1,TGTGCCATCCCCCCCGAACAGGGGGGCCTTGGCAATCAGCCCCAGCATTTT,CAIPPEQGGLGNQPQHF
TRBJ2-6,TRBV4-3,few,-,TGCGCCAGCAGCCAAGACTTTTTTTCTGGGGCCAACGTCCTGACTTTC,CASSQDFFSGANVLTF
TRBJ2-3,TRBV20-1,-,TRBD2,TGCAGTGCTAGTCCCCCGACTAGCGGACACACAGATACGCAGTATTTT,CSASPPTSGHTDTQYF
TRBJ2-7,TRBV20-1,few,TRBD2,TGCAGTGCTAGAGACCTCGGACTAGCGGGGGGGCCCTACGAGCAGTACTTC,CSARDLGLAGGPYEQYF
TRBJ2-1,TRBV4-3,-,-,TGCGCCGGCAGCCAACAACACAACAACGAGCAGTTCTTC,CAGSQQHNNEQFF
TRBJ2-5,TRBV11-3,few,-,TGTGCCAGCAGCAAAAGAAGGTACCAAGAGACCCAGTACTTC,CASSKRRYQETQYF
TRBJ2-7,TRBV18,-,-,TGTGCCAGCTCACCAAGGAGCGGCCAATCCTACGAGCAGTACTTC,CASSPRSGQSYEQYF
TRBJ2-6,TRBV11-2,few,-,TGTGCCAGCAGCTTGGGCCACGGTGGGGCCAACGTCCTGACTTTC,CASSLGHGGANVLTF
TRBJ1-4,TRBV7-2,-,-,TGTGCCAGCAGCAAAGCCCCTAATGAAAAACTGTTTTTT,CASSKAPNEKLFF
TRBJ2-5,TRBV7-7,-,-,TGTGCTAGCACCTTCCTTCTCGCTGCAGGTTTGGAGACCCAGTACTTC,CASTFLLAAGLETQYF
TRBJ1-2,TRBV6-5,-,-,TGTGCCAGCAGTACTACAGTGATCTATGGCTACACCTTC,CASSTTVIYGYTF
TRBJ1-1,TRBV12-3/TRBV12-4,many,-,TGTGCCAGCAGCTTAGAAATGAACACTGAAGCTTTCTTT,CASSLEMNTEAFF
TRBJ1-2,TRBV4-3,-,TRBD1,TGCGCCAGCAGCCGGGACAGGACTAACTATGGCTGCACCTTC,CASSRDRTNYGCTF